Following are 16 T cell receptor beta chains from one sample sequenced in a study of blood T cell repertoires in COVID-19. The protocol was immunoSEQ multiplex PCR, while the TCRdb copy is restricted to in-frame clones and leaves out a portion. The table has roughly 57,000 clones, less than 85% seen once. The specimen was peripheral blood. The source of these receptors is a woman in her seventies with acute or convalescent COVID-19.

This sequence joins TRBV10-3 and TRBJ1-5; tentative D call: TRBD1 (5 bases). CDR3 length equals 15 residues. The ends were cut back, 0 bases at V and 4 bases at J, with 10 bases in the middle. CDR1 and CDR2 (germline): ENHRY, SYGVKD. CDR3 nucleotide sequence: TGTGCCATCAGTGAGTCTGGGCAGGGTAATCAGCCCCAGCATTTT. It yields the protein CAISESGQGNQPQHF.

The chain employs TRBV19 and TRBJ2-1, with 9 bases aligning to TRBD1. V was pared by 6 bases and J by 0 bases, with 15 bases of the junction left unmatched. CDR3 length: 19 amino acids. Germline CDR1 LNHDA, CDR2 SQIVND (reference sequence). CDR3 in DNA: TGTGCCAGTAGAGCCGGGACAGGGTATTCCACTAGCTCCTACAATGAGCAGTTCTTC. It codes for CASRAGTGYSTSSYNEQFF.

This chain joins TRBV27 and TRBJ2-2; 9 bases fit TRBD2. The CDR3 contains 16 residues. Germline loops: CDR1 MNHEY, CDR2 SMNVEV (reference sequence). J lost 4 bases, V lost 4 bases, and 7 bases had no gene match. Here the CDR3 DNA reads TGTGCCAGCAGTTGGCGTAGCGGGGGTAGCACCGGGGAGCTGTTTTTT. It yields the protein CASSWRSGGSTGELFF.

This chain uses TRBV5-4 with TRBJ2-3; 9 bases match TRBD1. Per germline, CDR1 SGHNT and CDR2 YYREEE (reference sequence). V trimming: 4 bases; J trimming: 2 bases; junction bases outside the gene matches: 11. This CDR3 spans 17 amino acids. The CDR3 DNA reads as TGTGCCAGCAGCCGGGACCGTTGGGACAGGGCCACAGATACGCAGTATTTT. Protein product: CASSRDRWDRATDTQYF. Filled out from reference TRBV5-4 and TRBJ2-3, the complete variable domain reads ETGVTQSPTHLIKTRGQQVTLRCSSQSGHNTVSWYQQALGQGPQFIFQYYREEENGRGNFPPRFSGLQFPNYSSELNVNALELDDSALYLCASSRDRWDRATDTQYFGPGTRLTVL.

The V call is TRBV19, the J call TRBJ2-3; TRBD1 is a possible D gene (6 bases). Trimming cost V 3 bases and J 3 bases, with 10 bases left between them. The CDR3 extends over 14 amino acids. The germline gives CDR1 LNHDA, CDR2 SQIVND (reference sequence). The CDR3 sequence is CASSITGWTDTQYF. The CDR3 DNA reads TGTGCCAGTAGTATCACAGGGTGGACAGATACGCAGTATTTT.

The V and J genes are TRBV18 and TRBJ1-5, with D unclear. Trimming cost V 6 bases and J 3 bases, with 15 bases left between them. The CDR3 contains 15 residues. The germline CDR1 and CDR2 sequences are KGHSH and LQKENI. The CDR3 nucleotides read TGTGCCAGCTCTCCCGCTCGCGGAGACAATCAGCCCCAGCATTTT. It is translated as CASSPARGDNQPQHF. The full variable domain, rest sourced from reference TRBV18 and TRBJ1-5, is NAGVMQNPRHLVRRRGQEARLRCSPMKGHSHVYWYRQLPEEGLKFMVYLQKENIIDESGMPKERFSAEFPKEGPSILRIQQVVRGDSAAYFCASSPARGDNQPQHFGDGTRLSIL.

The chain recombines TRBV7-8 with TRBJ1-1; D gene uncertain. Between the trimmed V and J ends, which lost 2 bases and 3 bases, there was a span of 10 bases. CDR3 length equals 14 residues. Germline V CDR1 and CDR2: SGHVS, FQNEAQ. CDR3 coding DNA: TGTGCCAGCAGCTTATCGGGTTGGGACACTGAAGCTTTCTTT. This gives the protein CASSLSGWDTEAFF.

This chain joins TRBV6-5 and TRBJ2-5; D not resolved. Deletions cut 6 bases from V and 5 bases from J, with 7 bases between. The CDR3 extends over 11 amino acids. Germline V gene data show CDR1 as MNHEY and CDR2 as SVGAGI. This CDR3 is CASSHEETQYF. Here the CDR3 DNA reads TGTGCCAGCAGCCACGAGGAGACCCAGTACTTC.

The V gene is TRBV24-1, the J gene TRBJ2-1, with 12 bases lining up with TRBD2. This CDR3 region has 17 residues. Germline loops: CDR1 KGHDR, CDR2 SFDVKD. The trim removed 3 bases at V and 7 bases at J, leaving 9 bases unmatched. CDR3 region: CATSDARTSGAGNEQFF. The CDR3 DNA is TGTGCCACCAGTGATGCCCGGACTAGCGGGGCGGGGAATGAGCAGTTCTTC.

This chain uses TRBV14 with TRBJ2-1; no clear D. The V gene lost 0 bases and the J gene lost 9 bases, with 9 bases spanning the gap. This CDR3 is 13 amino acids long. Germline CDR1 and CDR2: SGHDN and FVKESK. CDR3 DNA sequence: TGTGCCAGCAGCCAAGAAAGGAGTGGTGAGCAGTTCTTC. Translation gives CASSQERSGEQFF. Full variable domain (rest looked up from reference TRBV14 and TRBJ2-1): EAGVTQFPSHSVIEKGQTVTLRCDPISGHDNLYWYRRVMGKEIKFLLHFVKESKQDESGMPNNRFLAERTGGTYSTLKVQPAELEDSGVYFCASSQERSGEQFFGPGTRLTVL.

Only one count was recorded for this clone. V is TRBV3-1 (or the pseudogene TRBV3-2) and J is TRBJ2-4, with TRBD1 identical over 8 bases. V shed 0 bases and J 0 bases; nucleotides not matched to a gene: 10. Germline V CDR1 and CDR2: LGHDT, YNNKEL (reference sequence). The CDR3 totals 19 residues. This chain's CDR3 is CASSQDKGSTGVAKNIQYF. The CDR3 coding sequence is TGTGCCAGCAGCCAAGATAAGGGGTCGACAGGGGTAGCCAAAAACATTCAGTACTTC.

This chain uses TRBV12-5 with TRBJ1-1; the match to TRBD1 covers 11 bases. Germline CDR1 and CDR2: LGHNT and FRNRAP. V gave up 5 bases and J gave up 4 bases; unmatched junction bases: 6. This CDR3 contains 15 residues. The CDR3 sequence is CASGLGQGAVTEAFF. The DNA for the CDR3 is TGTGCTAGTGGTCTTGGACAGGGGGCTGTCACTGAAGCTTTCTTT.

This clone appeared a single time. The chain employs TRBV7-9 and TRBJ1-1; TRBD1 matches 9 bases. The CDR3 length is 17 residues. CDR1 is SEHNR and CDR2 is FQNEAQ in the germline V gene (reference sequence). V was clipped by 4 bases and J by 0 bases; unmatched bases: 9. CDR3 bases: TGTGCCAGCAGCTCCAGACAGGGGGGTAAAATGAACACTGAAGCTTTCTTT. This sequence encodes CASSSRQGGKMNTEAFF.

The chain is built from TRBV5-5 and TRBJ1-1, with D perhaps matching TRBD1 (5 bases). The ends were cut back, 2 bases at V and 4 bases at J, with 9 bases in the middle. CDR1 and CDR2 (germline): SGHKS, YYEKEE (reference sequence). There are 13 residues in the CDR3. The CDR3 nucleotides are TGTGCCAGCAGCTTCCGACAGAGCACTGAAGCTTTCTTT. As protein: CASSFRQSTEAFF.

The table lists this clone with a few counts. The chain uses TRBV4-1 and TRBJ1-2, with D perhaps TRBD1 (6 bases). The CDR3 totals 16 residues. Germline V lookup: CDR1 MGHRA, CDR2 YSYEKL. Trimming shortened V by 1 base and J by 8 bases, and 20 bases separated the two germline ends. The CDR3 DNA follows: TGCGCCAGCAGCCAAGGCCCGGCCAGGGGAATCGTAGGCTACACCTTC. Translation gives CASSQGPARGIVGYTF.

This clone showed up just a few times. This rearrangement joins TRBV14 to TRBJ2-1, with 7 bases lining up with TRBD2. After removal of 4 bases from V and 0 bases from J, the junction contained 12 bases not matched to a gene. Germline V gene sequence: CDR1 SGHDN, CDR2 FVKESK. The CDR3 has 18 amino acids. The CDR3 spells CASSPRLSGGRSYNEQFF. The CDR3 bases are TGTGCCAGCAGCCCTCGCTTATCGGGGGGACGCTCCTACAATGAGCAGTTCTTC.